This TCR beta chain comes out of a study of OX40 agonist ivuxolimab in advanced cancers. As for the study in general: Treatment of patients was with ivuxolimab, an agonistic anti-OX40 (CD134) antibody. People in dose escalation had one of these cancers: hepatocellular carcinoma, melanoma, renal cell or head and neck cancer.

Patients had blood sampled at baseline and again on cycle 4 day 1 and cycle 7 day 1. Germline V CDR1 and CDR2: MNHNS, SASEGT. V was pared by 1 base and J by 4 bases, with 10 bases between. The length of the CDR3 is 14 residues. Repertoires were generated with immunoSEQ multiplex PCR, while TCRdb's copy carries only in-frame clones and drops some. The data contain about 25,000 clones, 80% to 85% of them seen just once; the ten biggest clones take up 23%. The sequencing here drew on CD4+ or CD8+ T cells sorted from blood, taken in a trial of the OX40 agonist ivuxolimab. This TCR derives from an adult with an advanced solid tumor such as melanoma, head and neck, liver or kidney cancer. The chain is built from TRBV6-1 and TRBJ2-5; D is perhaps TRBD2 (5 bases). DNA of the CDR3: TGTGCCAGCAGTGAAGTCGGACTTATAGAGACCCAGTACTTC. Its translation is CASSEVGLIETQYF.